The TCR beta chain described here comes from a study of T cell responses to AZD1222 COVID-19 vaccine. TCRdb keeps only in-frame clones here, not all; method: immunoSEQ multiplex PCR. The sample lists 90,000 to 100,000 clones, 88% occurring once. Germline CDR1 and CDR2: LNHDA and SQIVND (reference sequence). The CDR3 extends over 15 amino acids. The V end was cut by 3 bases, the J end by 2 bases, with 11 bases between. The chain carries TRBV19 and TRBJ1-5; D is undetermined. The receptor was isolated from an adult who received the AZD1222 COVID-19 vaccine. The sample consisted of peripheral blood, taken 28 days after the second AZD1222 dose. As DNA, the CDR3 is TGTGCCAGTAGTATTGGGCAGGCGGGCAATCAGCCCCAGCATTTT. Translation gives CASSIGQAGNQPQHF.